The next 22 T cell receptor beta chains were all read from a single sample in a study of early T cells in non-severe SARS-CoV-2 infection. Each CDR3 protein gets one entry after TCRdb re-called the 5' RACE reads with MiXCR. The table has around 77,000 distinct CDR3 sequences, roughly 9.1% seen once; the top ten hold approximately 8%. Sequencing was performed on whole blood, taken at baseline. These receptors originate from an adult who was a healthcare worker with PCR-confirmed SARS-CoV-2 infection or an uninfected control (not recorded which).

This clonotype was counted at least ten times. CDR3 coding DNA: TGTGCCAGCAGTTATTGGTACAATGAGCAGTTCTTC. It encodes CASSYWYNEQFF. The chain links TRBV6-2 or TRBV6-3 to TRBJ2-1; D is unclear. CDR3 length: 12 residues. The germline V and J ends were trimmed by 3 bases and 4 bases, with 4 bases remaining between them. Germline V CDR1 and CDR2: MNHEY, SVGEGT.

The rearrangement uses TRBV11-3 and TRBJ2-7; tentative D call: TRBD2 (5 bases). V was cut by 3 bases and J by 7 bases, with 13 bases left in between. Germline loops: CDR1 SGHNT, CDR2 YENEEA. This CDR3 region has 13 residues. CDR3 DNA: TGTGCCAGCAGCTTGGACTCTCCCCTGGAGCAGTACTTC. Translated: CASSLDSPLEQYF.

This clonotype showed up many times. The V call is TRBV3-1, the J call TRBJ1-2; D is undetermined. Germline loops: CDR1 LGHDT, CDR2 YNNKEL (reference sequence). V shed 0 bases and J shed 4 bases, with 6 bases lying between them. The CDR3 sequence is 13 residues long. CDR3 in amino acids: CASSQEASYGYTF. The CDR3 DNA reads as TGTGCCAGCAGCCAAGAGGCTAGCTATGGCTACACCTTC.

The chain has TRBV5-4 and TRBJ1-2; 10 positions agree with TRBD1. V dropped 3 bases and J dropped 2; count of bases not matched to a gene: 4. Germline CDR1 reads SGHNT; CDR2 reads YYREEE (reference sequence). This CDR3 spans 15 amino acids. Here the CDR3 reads CASSWAGQGNYGYTF. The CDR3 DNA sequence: TGTGCCAGCAGCTGGGCGGGACAGGGGAACTATGGCTACACCTTC.

CDR3: CASNLGAGGPVETQYF. The CDR3 nucleotides read TGTGCCAGCAACCTAGGTGCGGGGGGGCCTGTGGAGACCCAGTACTTC. The chain couples TRBV12-3 or TRBV12-4 to TRBJ2-5; TRBD2 agrees at 9 bases. The CDR3 covers 16 residues. V lost 7 bases, J lost 5 bases, and 14 bases stayed unmatched.

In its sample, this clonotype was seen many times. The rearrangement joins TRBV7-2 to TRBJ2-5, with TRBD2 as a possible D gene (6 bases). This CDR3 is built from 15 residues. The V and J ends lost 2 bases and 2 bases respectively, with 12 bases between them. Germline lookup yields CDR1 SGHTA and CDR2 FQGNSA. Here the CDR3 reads CASSLRRGSQETQYF. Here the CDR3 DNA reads TGTGCCAGCAGCTTAAGACGGGGGAGTCAAGAGACCCAGTACTTC.

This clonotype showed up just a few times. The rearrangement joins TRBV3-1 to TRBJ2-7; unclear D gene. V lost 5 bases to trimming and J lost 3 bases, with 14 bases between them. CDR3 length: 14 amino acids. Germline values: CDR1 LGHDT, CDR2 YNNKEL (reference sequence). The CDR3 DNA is TGTGCCAGCAGCAACCGGGCCTCCAACTACGAGCAGTACTTC. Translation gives CASSNRASNYEQYF.

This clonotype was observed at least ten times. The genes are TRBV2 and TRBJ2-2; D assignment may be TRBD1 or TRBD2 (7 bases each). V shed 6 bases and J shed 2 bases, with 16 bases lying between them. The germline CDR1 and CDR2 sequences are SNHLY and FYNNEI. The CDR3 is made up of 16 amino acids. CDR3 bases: TGTGCCAGCAGAGAGCGGGGACAGCGCAACACCGGGGAGCTGTTTTTT. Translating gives CASRERGQRNTGELFF.

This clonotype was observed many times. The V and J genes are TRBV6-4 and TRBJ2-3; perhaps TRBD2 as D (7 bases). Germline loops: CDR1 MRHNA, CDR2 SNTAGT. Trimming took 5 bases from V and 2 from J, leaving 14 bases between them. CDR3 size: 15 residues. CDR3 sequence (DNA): TGTGCCAGCAGTAATGAGGGGGGGACCACAGATACGCAGTATTTT. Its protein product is CASSNEGGTTDTQYF.

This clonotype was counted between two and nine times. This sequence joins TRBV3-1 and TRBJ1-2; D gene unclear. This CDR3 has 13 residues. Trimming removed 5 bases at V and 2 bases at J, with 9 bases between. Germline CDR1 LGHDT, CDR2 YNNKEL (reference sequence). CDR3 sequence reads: CASSLGLNYGYTF. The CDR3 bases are TGTGCCAGCAGCTTAGGACTAAACTATGGCTACACCTTC.

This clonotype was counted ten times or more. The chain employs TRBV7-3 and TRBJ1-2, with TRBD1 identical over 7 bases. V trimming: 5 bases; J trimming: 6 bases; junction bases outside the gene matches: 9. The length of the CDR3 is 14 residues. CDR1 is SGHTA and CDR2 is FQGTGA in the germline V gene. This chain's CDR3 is CASSNQDRLDGYTF. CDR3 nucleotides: TGTGCCAGCAGCAACCAGGACAGGCTGGATGGCTACACCTTC. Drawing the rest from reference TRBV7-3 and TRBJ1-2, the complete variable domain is GAGVSQTPSNKVTEKGKYVELRCDPISGHTALYWYRQSLGQGPEFLIYFQGTGAADDSGLPNDRFFAVRPEGSVSTLKIQRTERGDSAVYLCASSNQDRLDGYTFGSGTRLTVV.

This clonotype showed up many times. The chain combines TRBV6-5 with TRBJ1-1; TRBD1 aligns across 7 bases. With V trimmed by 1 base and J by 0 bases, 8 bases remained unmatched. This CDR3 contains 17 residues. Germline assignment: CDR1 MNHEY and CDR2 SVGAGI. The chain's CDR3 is CASSYFLDRDMNTEAFF. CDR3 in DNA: TGTGCCAGCAGTTACTTTCTTGACAGGGACATGAACACTGAAGCTTTCTTT.

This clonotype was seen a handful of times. Here the CDR3 reads CASSSTDTQYF. CDR3 nucleotides: TGTGCCAGCAGCTCTACAGATACGCAGTATTTT. The V gene is TRBV7-6, the J gene TRBJ2-3; D ambiguous. With 4 bases removed from V and 3 bases from J, the gap between germline ends came to 2 bases. Germline CDR1 SGHVS, CDR2 FNYEAQ. This CDR3 region has 11 residues. Looking up the rest from reference TRBV7-6 and TRBJ2-3 gives the full variable domain: GAGVSQSPRYKVTKRGQDVALRCDPISGHVSLYWYRQALGQGPEFLTYFNYEAQQDKSGLPNDRFSAERPEGSISTLTIQRTEQRDSAMYRCASSSTDTQYFGPGTRLTVL.

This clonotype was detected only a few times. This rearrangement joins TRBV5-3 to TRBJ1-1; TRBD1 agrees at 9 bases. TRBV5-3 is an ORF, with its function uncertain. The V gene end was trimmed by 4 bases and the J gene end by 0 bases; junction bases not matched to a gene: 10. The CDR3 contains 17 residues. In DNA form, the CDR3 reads TGTGCCAGAAGCAAAAGTCCCGGGACAGGGTTGAACACTGAAGCTTTCTTT. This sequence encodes CARSKSPGTGLNTEAFF.

The CDR3 sequence is CASSPRGRNEKLFF. CDR3 bases: TGTGCCAGTAGTCCTAGGGGGCGGAATGAAAAACTGTTTTTT. V is TRBV19 and J is TRBJ1-4; TRBD1 matches at 7 bases. Trimming removed 5 bases from V and 5 bases from J; junction bases left unmatched: 5. CDR1 and CDR2 from the germline V gene are LNHDA and SQIVND (reference sequence). CDR3 length: 14 amino acids. The whole variable domain, filled in from reference TRBV19 and TRBJ1-4, reads DGGITQSPKYLFRKEGQNVTLSCEQNLNHDAMYWYRQDPGQGLRLIYYSQIVNDFQKGDIAEGYSVSREKKESFPLTVTSAQKNPTAFYLCASSPRGRNEKLFFGSGTQLSVL.

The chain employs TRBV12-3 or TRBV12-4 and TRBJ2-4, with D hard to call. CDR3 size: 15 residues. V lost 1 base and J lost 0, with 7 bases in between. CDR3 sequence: CASSLGQVAKNIQYF. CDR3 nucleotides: TGTGCCAGCAGTTTAGGTCAGGTAGCCAAAAACATTCAGTACTTC.

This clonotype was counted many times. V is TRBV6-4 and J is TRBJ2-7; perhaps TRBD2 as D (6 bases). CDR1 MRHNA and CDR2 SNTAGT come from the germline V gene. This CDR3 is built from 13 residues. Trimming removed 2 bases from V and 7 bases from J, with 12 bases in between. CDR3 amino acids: CASSDQAAGEQYF. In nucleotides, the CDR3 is TGTGCCAGCAGTGACCAGGCCGCGGGAGAGCAGTACTTC.

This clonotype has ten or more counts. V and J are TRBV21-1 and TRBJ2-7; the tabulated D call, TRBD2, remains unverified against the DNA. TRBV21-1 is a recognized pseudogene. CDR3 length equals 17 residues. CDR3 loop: CASSTPPCRGPSYEQYF. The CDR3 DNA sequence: TGTGCCAGCAGCACCCCTCCATGTAGGGGTCCCTCCTACGAGCAGTACTTC.

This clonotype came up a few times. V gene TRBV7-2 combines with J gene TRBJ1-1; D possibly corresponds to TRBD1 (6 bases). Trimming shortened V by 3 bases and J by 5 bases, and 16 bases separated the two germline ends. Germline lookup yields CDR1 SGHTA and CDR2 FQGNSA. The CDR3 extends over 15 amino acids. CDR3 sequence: CASSLGDNLGTEAFF. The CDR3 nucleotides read TGTGCCAGCAGCTTGGGGGACAACCTGGGGACTGAAGCTTTCTTT.

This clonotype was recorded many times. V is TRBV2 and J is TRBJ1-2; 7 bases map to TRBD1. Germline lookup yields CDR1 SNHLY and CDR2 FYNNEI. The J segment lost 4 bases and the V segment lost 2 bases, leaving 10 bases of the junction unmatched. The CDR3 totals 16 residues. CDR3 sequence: CASSESRQGRSYGYTF. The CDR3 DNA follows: TGTGCCAGCAGTGAATCTAGACAGGGCAGATCCTATGGCTACACCTTC.

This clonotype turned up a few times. CDR3 in amino acids: CASRVDRDYNEQFF. As DNA, the CDR3 is TGCGCCAGCAGAGTGGACAGGGACTACAATGAGCAGTTCTTC. This chain joins TRBV5-1 and TRBJ2-1; 8 bases fit TRBD1. Per germline, CDR1 SGHRS and CDR2 YFSETQ. This CDR3 is built from 14 residues. The V segment lost 5 bases and the J segment 3 bases; nucleotides outside the gene matches: 4.

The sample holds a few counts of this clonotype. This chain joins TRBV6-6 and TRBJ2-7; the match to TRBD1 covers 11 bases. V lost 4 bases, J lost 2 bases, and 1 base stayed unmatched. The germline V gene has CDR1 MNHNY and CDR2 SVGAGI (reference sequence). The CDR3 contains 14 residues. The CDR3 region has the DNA TGTGCCAGCAGTTGGGGACAGGGGGCCTACGAGCAGTACTTC. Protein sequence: CASSWGQGAYEQYF.